A single sample is the source of the 24 T cell receptor beta chains below, sequenced in a study of T cell responses to AZD1222 COVID-19 vaccine. Sequenced by immunoSEQ multiplex PCR; TCRdb stores in-frame clones only, minus some. The top ten hold more than 4.5% of the sample, which has approximately 100,000 clones, around 90% seen once. This material consisted of peripheral blood, taken on day 0 of AZD1222 vaccination. These receptor sequences come from an adult in good health.

The chain carries TRBV6-2 or TRBV6-3 and TRBJ2-5, with D unclear. CDR1 and CDR2 (germline): MNHEY, SVGEGT. The V end was cut by 6 bases, the J end by 7 bases, with 12 bases between. This CDR3 has 12 amino acids. The CDR3 sequence is CASSADSGTQYF. CDR3 nucleotides: TGTGCCAGCAGCGCAGATTCGGGGACCCAGTACTTC.

The chain uses TRBV2 and TRBJ2-1, with D perhaps TRBD2 (6 bases). Germline CDR1 is SNHLY and CDR2 is FYNNEI. V lost 6 bases to trimming and J lost 0 bases, with 15 bases between them. The CDR3 has 16 residues. CDR3 in amino acids: CASSQGLPSSYNEQFF. Written as DNA, the CDR3 is TGTGCCAGCAGCCAGGGACTGCCGAGCTCCTACAATGAGCAGTTCTTC. The full variable domain, its missing parts supplied by reference TRBV2 and TRBJ2-1, is EPEVTQTPSHQVTQMGQEVILRCVPISNHLYFYWYRQILGQKVEFLVSFYNNEISEKSEIFDDQFSVERPDGSNFTLKIRSTKLEDSAMYFCASSQGLPSSYNEQFFGPGTRLTVL.

This clone was picked up a small number of times. The chain combines TRBV24-1 with TRBJ1-4; perhaps TRBD1 as D (5 bases). Per germline, CDR1 KGHDR and CDR2 SFDVKD. Trimming left V 7 bases short and J 5 bases short, with 13 bases between. The CDR3 is 14 residues long. CDR3 nucleotides: TGTGCCACCAGGATGATCGGGGCGAATGAAAAACTGTTTTTT. This sequence encodes CATRMIGANEKLFF.

The rearrangement uses TRBV2 and TRBJ2-1; TRBD2 matches at 14 bases. The V and J ends lost 5 bases and 10 bases, in that order; junction bases with no gene match: 10. This CDR3 is built from 16 residues. The V gene's germline CDR1 is SNHLY and CDR2 FYNNEI. In DNA form, the CDR3 reads TGTGCCAGCAGTCCCGGACTAGCGGGGGGTTTGAGGGAGCAGTTCTTC. Translation gives CASSPGLAGGLREQFF.

This rearrangement joins TRBV11-3 to TRBJ2-4, with 11 bases that match TRBD2. V was pared by 0 bases and J by 1 base, with 8 bases of the junction left unmatched. Per germline, CDR1 SGHNT and CDR2 YENEEA. The CDR3 runs to 19 residues. The CDR3 coding sequence is TGTGCCAGCAGCTTAGATGTTAGCGGGGGGGCACAGGCCAAAAACATTCAGTACTTC. It translates to CASSLDVSGGAQAKNIQYF.

The chain uses TRBV7-2 and TRBJ1-4, with D uncertain. V lost 6 bases, J lost 7 bases, and 9 bases lay in between. The CDR3 is 12 amino acids. Germline V gives CDR1 SGHTA, CDR2 FQGNSA. In DNA form, the CDR3 reads TGTGCCAGCAGTTTAAACCCTGAAAAACTGTTTTTT. Protein: CASSLNPEKLFF.

The chain has TRBV7-9 and TRBJ2-1; the D gene is possibly TRBD2 (5 bases). The V gene's germline CDR1 is SEHNR and CDR2 FQNEAQ (reference sequence). The V end was cut by 4 bases, the J end by 7 bases, with 14 bases between. The CDR3 runs to 14 residues. The CDR3 protein is CASSSTRRMNEQFF. CDR3 DNA sequence: TGTGCCAGCAGCTCTACTAGGAGGATGAATGAGCAGTTCTTC.

The chain combines TRBV28 with TRBJ1-1, with TRBD1 identical over 9 bases. V lost 6 bases and J lost 3; bases outside the gene matches: 11. CDR3 size: 16 residues. Germline CDR1 and CDR2: MDHEN and SYDVKM. Here the CDR3 reads CASRDGQGSGYTEAFF. Here the CDR3 DNA reads TGTGCCAGCAGGGACGGACAGGGGTCAGGGTACACTGAAGCTTTCTTT.

The rearrangement links TRBV7-2 to TRBJ2-1, with no clear D. The V end was cut by 5 bases, the J end by 0 bases, with 11 bases between. The CDR3 length is 15 residues. Germline CDR1 SGHTA, CDR2 FQGNSA. In nucleotides, the CDR3 is TGTGCCAGCAGCCCAGCCGGGTTCTCCTACAATGAGCAGTTCTTC. Translated: CASSPAGFSYNEQFF.

This chain joins TRBV9 and TRBJ2-7; possible D gene TRBD2, 6 bases. CDR3 length: 14 amino acids. V lost 7 bases to trimming and J lost 5 bases, with 19 bases between them. Germline CDR1 is SGDLS and CDR2 is YYNGEE. The CDR3 here is CASSNPGVTHEQYF. The CDR3 nucleotides read TGTGCCAGCTCTAATCCGGGGGTTACCCACGAGCAGTACTTC.

The CDR3: CAISEVRDSEAFF. DNA of the CDR3: TGTGCCATCAGTGAGGTCAGGGACTCTGAAGCTTTCTTT. The gene calls are TRBV10-3 and TRBJ1-1; the D gene is possibly TRBD1 (5 bases). The length of the CDR3 is 13 residues. Deletions cut 2 bases from V and 6 bases from J, with 10 bases between. Germline V CDR1 and CDR2: ENHRY, SYGVKD.

This chain connects TRBV4-1 to TRBJ2-3; TRBD1 aligns across 9 bases. This CDR3 contains 18 residues. Germline CDR1 MGHRA, CDR2 YSYEKL. Trimming cost V 3 bases and J 0 bases; bases outside gene matches: 10. The CDR3 spells CASSHRDWDRESTDTQYF. In DNA form, the CDR3 reads TGCGCCAGCAGCCATCGGGATTGGGACAGGGAAAGCACAGATACGCAGTATTTT.

The chain combines TRBV7-6 with TRBJ2-7; 8 bases align to TRBD1. Germline V gives CDR1 SGHVS, CDR2 FNYEAQ. The CDR3 is made up of 15 amino acids. The ends lost 5 bases at V and 4 bases at J; junction bases unmatched: 10. CDR3 coding DNA: TGTGCCAGCAGCCAAACATACAGGGGGAGGTACGAGCAGTACTTC. As protein: CASSQTYRGRYEQYF.

The chain carries TRBV6-5 and TRBJ2-3; 8 bases are a match to TRBD1. The germline gives CDR1 MNHEY, CDR2 SVGAGI. The CDR3 spans 13 residues. J gave up 7 bases and V 6 bases, and 6 bases lay outside the gene matches. This CDR3 reads CASSLDRVNTQYF. The CDR3, as DNA: TGTGCCAGCAGCCTGGACAGGGTTAATACGCAGTATTTT.

This clone was seen more than once but under ten times. This chain joins TRBV6-2 or TRBV6-3 and TRBJ1-5; unclear D gene. The CDR3 consists of 13 residues. The germline gives CDR1 MNHEY, CDR2 SVGEGT. Trimming shortened V by 5 bases and J by 0 bases, and 5 bases separated the two germline ends. For the CDR3, the DNA is TGTGCCAGCAGTACTAATAGCAATCAGCCCCAGCATTTT. The encoded protein is CASSTNSNQPQHF.

This sequence joins TRBV27 and TRBJ2-5; no firm D call. This CDR3 is built from 15 residues. Germline V CDR1 and CDR2: MNHEY, SMNVEV (reference sequence). The germline V and J ends were trimmed by 4 bases and 2 bases, with 14 bases remaining between them. For the CDR3, the DNA is TGTGCCAGCAGTTCCCTACCCGACTCGCAAGAGACCCAGTACTTC. This sequence encodes CASSSLPDSQETQYF.

V is TRBV27 and J is TRBJ1-5; tentatively, D is TRBD1 (5 bases). Looked up from germline, CDR1 is MNHEY and CDR2 is SMNVEV (reference sequence). The CDR3 contains 15 residues. The ends were cut back, 3 bases at V and 4 bases at J, with 13 bases in the middle. Here the CDR3 DNA reads TGTGCCAGCAGTTTTGTTTGGGGGGGAAATCAGCCCCAGCATTTT. It encodes CASSFVWGGNQPQHF.

The rearrangement uses TRBV6-6 and TRBJ2-3; TRBD2 aligns across 10 bases. Trimming took 5 bases from V and 4 from J; bases not matched to a gene: 9. The germline V gene has CDR1 MNHNY and CDR2 SVGAGI (reference sequence). This CDR3 contains 16 residues. The CDR3 DNA sequence: TGTGCCAGCAGTCGCCTAGCGGGGGTAAATCCAGATACGCAGTATTTT. Amino acids: CASSRLAGVNPDTQYF.

The V and J genes are TRBV7-3 and TRBJ2-7, with 10 bases fitting TRBD1. Germline CDR1 reads SGHTA; CDR2 reads FQGTGA. The CDR3 extends over 13 amino acids. J lost 3 bases, V lost 4 bases, and 0 bases had no gene match. CDR3 residues: CASSWTGGYEQYF. The CDR3 DNA reads TGTGCCAGCAGCTGGACAGGGGGCTACGAGCAGTACTTC.

The rearrangement joins TRBV6-5 to TRBJ1-2; tentatively, D is TRBD1 (6 bases). CDR3 size: 13 residues. The V end lost 9 bases, the J end lost 0 bases, and 11 bases lay between the germline ends. Germline values: CDR1 MNHEY, CDR2 SVGAGI. CDR3: CASQGPSNYGYTF. The CDR3 coding sequence is TGTGCCAGTCAGGGGCCCTCTAACTATGGCTACACCTTC.

V and J are TRBV28 and TRBJ1-2, with unresolved D. Germline V gives CDR1 MDHEN, CDR2 SYDVKM. This CDR3 has 15 amino acids. Trimming stripped 5 bases from V and 5 bases from J, with 18 bases between. The CDR3 protein is CASSPPTSAAYGYTF. Written as DNA, the CDR3 is TGTGCCAGCAGTCCCCCAACGTCGGCCGCTTATGGCTACACCTTC.

In its sample, this clone was seen once. The chain recombines TRBV5-1 with TRBJ2-5; no reliable D call. The V gene's germline CDR1 is SGHRS and CDR2 YFSETQ. V was trimmed by 0 bases and J by 3 bases, leaving 9 bases between them. The CDR3 runs to 14 residues. This CDR3 reads CASSLVPGKETQYF. In nucleotides, the CDR3 is TGCGCCAGCAGCTTGGTCCCGGGTAAAGAGACCCAGTACTTC.

The rearrangement joins TRBV19 to TRBJ1-5; 8 bases align to TRBD1. With 6 bases clipped from V and 5 bases from J, the junction kept 6 bases outside the gene matches. The CDR3 contains 14 residues. The germline gives CDR1 LNHDA, CDR2 SQIVND (reference sequence). The CDR3 is CASRTDRGDQPQHF. The CDR3 DNA is TGTGCCAGTAGAACCGACAGGGGCGATCAGCCCCAGCATTTT.

In its sample, this clone is medium-sized (0.01 to 0.1%). This rearrangement joins TRBV6-2 or TRBV6-3 to TRBJ1-5; D is unclear. The CDR3 totals 16 residues. Trimming removed 2 bases from V and 10 bases from J, with 21 bases in between. Germline-derived CDR1 and CDR2 are MNHEY and SVGEGT. The CDR3 protein is CASSYRWQVRIRPQHF. The CDR3 nucleotides are TGTGCCAGCAGTTACCGGTGGCAGGTTAGAATTAGACCCCAGCATTTT.